This entry lists 30 T cell receptor beta chains sequenced from one sample in a study of CD4 T cells in relation to SARS-CoV-2 and coronaviruses. Their cognate antigens are unknown. Using immunoSEQ multiplex PCR, the repertoire was profiled, and TCRdb retains in-frame clones only, with some absent. The table records about 22,000 clones, around 68% of them present only once. CD4+ T cells from unexposed donors were obtained before the COVID-19 pandemic (2011-2018). The cells were cultured for about 10 days before CD4+ T cells were isolated. Sequenced material: CD4+ T cells from PBMCs, cultured in vitro. The receptors come from a human donor in good health.

This chain connects TRBV9 to TRBJ2-1; D remains unclear. V shed 3 bases and J shed 5 bases, with 12 bases lying between them. Germline V gives CDR1 SGDLS, CDR2 YYNGEE. The CDR3 is made up of 14 amino acids. Here the CDR3 DNA reads TGTGCCAGCAGCGGAGACACCGATAACAATGAGCAGTTCTTC. This encodes CASSGDTDNNEQFF.

Comment on this clone: The junction does not match germline at one end; this may be a read error. The V call is TRBV7-7, the J call TRBJ2-1; maybe TRBD1 (5 bases). The length of the CDR3 is 15 residues. Germline values: CDR1 SSHAT, CDR2 FNYEAQ (reference sequence). CDR3 sequence reads: CASSQNLDRGNEQFF. The CDR3 DNA is TGTGCTAGCAGCCAGAACCTAGACAGAGGCAATGAGCAGTTCTTC.

The chain is built from TRBV5-1 and TRBJ1-5; maybe TRBD1 (6 bases). Deletions cut 4 bases from V and 4 bases from J, with 12 bases between. CDR3 length equals 14 residues. Germline CDR1 is SGHRS and CDR2 is YFSETQ. CDR3 region: CASSTGTVNQPQHF. CDR3 DNA: TGCGCCAGCAGCACAGGGACTGTAAATCAGCCCCAGCATTTT.

This clone was observed a few times. V and J are TRBV19 and TRBJ1-1; 8 positions agree with TRBD1. This CDR3 spans 16 amino acids. Germline V gives CDR1 LNHDA, CDR2 SQIVND (reference sequence). V shed 5 bases and J 5 bases; nucleotides not matched to a gene: 13. CDR3 sequence reads: CASSLGTGRRGTEAFF. Here the CDR3 DNA reads TGTGCCAGTAGTCTGGGGACAGGACGCCGGGGGACTGAAGCTTTCTTT.

The chain couples TRBV5-4 to TRBJ2-3; D is perhaps TRBD2 (6 bases). V lost 1 base, J lost 4 bases, and 16 bases lay in between. CDR1 is SGHNT and CDR2 is YYREEE in the germline V gene (reference sequence). The CDR3 is 16 residues long. This chain's CDR3 is CASSLNQLAESDTQYF. CDR3 nucleotide sequence: TGTGCCAGCAGCTTGAATCAACTAGCAGAGTCAGATACGCAGTATTTT. Full variable domain (missing parts from reference TRBV5-4 and TRBJ2-3): ETGVTQSPTHLIKTRGQQVTLRCSSQSGHNTVSWYQQALGQGPQFIFQYYREEENGRGNFPPRFSGLQFPNYSSELNVNALELDDSALYLCASSLNQLAESDTQYFGPGTRLTVL.

There are a few counts of this clone. The chain is built from TRBV18 and TRBJ1-1; maybe TRBD1 (5 bases). Looked up from germline, CDR1 is KGHSH and CDR2 is LQKENI. This CDR3 is built from 13 residues. With 4 bases removed from V and 3 bases from J, the gap between germline ends came to 9 bases. CDR3 coding DNA: TGTGCCAGCTCACTGGGGACCGACACTGAAGCTTTCTTT. Translation gives CASSLGTDTEAFF.

This clone turned up a few times. The chain employs TRBV7-9 and TRBJ1-1; D is undetermined. Germline assignment: CDR1 SEHNR and CDR2 FQNEAQ (reference sequence). The V end was cut by 5 bases, the J end by 0 bases, with 10 bases between. This CDR3 contains 14 residues. DNA of the CDR3: TGTGCCAGCAGCCCCACGGGCATGAACACTGAAGCTTTCTTT. It specifies CASSPTGMNTEAFF.

A few counts support this clone. V gene TRBV6-5 combines with J gene TRBJ2-7; 8 nucleotides agree with TRBD1. Germline V gene sequence: CDR1 MNHEY, CDR2 SVGAGI. Germline trimming cut 7 bases from V and 5 bases from J; bases unmatched to any gene: 10. The CDR3 runs 14 residues. Here the CDR3 DNA reads TGTGCCAGCAATCCGGGACAGGTAGGCGACGAGCAGTACTTC. Translating it yields CASNPGQVGDEQYF.

This sequence joins TRBV5-1 and TRBJ2-7, with D uncertain. Deletions cut 0 bases from V and 3 bases from J, with 7 bases between. The CDR3 runs 13 residues. CDR1 SGHRS and CDR2 YFSETQ come from the germline V gene. The CDR3 spells CASSLGDYYEQYF. CDR3 in DNA: TGCGCCAGCAGCTTGGGAGATTACTACGAGCAGTACTTC.

V and J are TRBV2 and TRBJ2-7; 8 bases fit TRBD1. With V trimmed by 6 bases and J by 5 bases, 6 bases remained unmatched. CDR3 length: 13 residues. Germline V gives CDR1 SNHLY, CDR2 FYNNEI. CDR3: CASRGTGVNEQYF. For the CDR3, the DNA is TGTGCCAGCAGGGGGACAGGAGTCAACGAGCAGTACTTC.

The chain is built from TRBV23-1 and TRBJ2-1; 9 bases match TRBD2. TRBV23-1 qualifies as an ORF whose function is uncertain. CDR3 length equals 17 residues. V gave up 4 bases and J gave up 6 bases; unmatched junction bases: 13. CDR3 loop: CASSRDILAGVSNEQFF. Written as DNA, the CDR3 is TGCGCCAGCAGTCGAGACATCTTAGCGGGAGTGAGCAATGAGCAGTTCTTC.

The V call is TRBV19, the J call TRBJ1-2; D is possibly TRBD1 (5 bases). CDR3 length: 15 amino acids. The germline gives CDR1 LNHDA, CDR2 SQIVND (reference sequence). Trimming removed 2 bases at V and 5 bases at J, with 15 bases between. CDR3: CASSIWDSRGYGYTF. CDR3 bases: TGTGCCAGTAGTATATGGGACTCGAGGGGTTATGGCTACACCTTC.

The chain is built from TRBV7-9 and TRBJ2-2, with a possible D match to TRBD1 (5 bases). The V end was cut by 5 bases, the J end by 7 bases, with 14 bases between. The V gene's germline CDR1 is SEHNR and CDR2 FQNEAQ (reference sequence). The CDR3 sequence is 14 residues long. The chain's CDR3 is CASSPGQFGGELFF. The CDR3 bases are TGTGCCAGCAGCCCAGGACAATTTGGCGGGGAGCTGTTTTTT.

This clone was found once. The chain combines TRBV6-4 with TRBJ2-7; 10 bases match TRBD2. This CDR3 has 15 amino acids. V lost 2 bases to trimming and J lost 7 bases; unmatched junction nucleotides: 8. Germline CDR1 is MRHNA and CDR2 is SNTAGT. CDR3 loop: CASSDASGRASEQYF. For the CDR3, the DNA is TGTGCCAGCAGTGACGCCAGCGGGAGGGCCTCAGAGCAGTACTTC.

This clone was observed once. The genes are TRBV7-2 and TRBJ1-1; unclear D gene. The CDR3 runs 14 residues. The V gene lost 1 base and the J gene lost 5 bases, with 11 bases spanning the gap. The germline V gene has CDR1 SGHTA and CDR2 FQGNSA. CDR3: CASSLGYSSTEAFF. CDR3 DNA sequence: TGTGCCAGCAGCTTAGGTTATAGTTCGACTGAAGCTTTCTTT.

V and J are TRBV7-9 and TRBJ2-2; D possibly corresponds to TRBD2 (7 bases). V was cut by 4 bases and J by 1 base, with 13 bases left in between. This CDR3 has 16 residues. Germline CDR1 SEHNR, CDR2 FQNEAQ (reference sequence). The CDR3 DNA reads as TGTGCCAGCAGCTCCGGGGGGCCGGTGAACACCGGGGAGCTGTTTTTT. Its translation: CASSSGGPVNTGELFF. Filled out from reference TRBV7-9 and TRBJ2-2, the complete variable domain reads DTGVSQNPRHKITKRGQNVTFRCDPISEHNRLYWYRQTLGQGPEFLTYFQNEAQLEKSRLLSDRFSAERPKGSFSTLEIQRTEQGDSAMYLCASSSGGPVNTGELFFGEGSRLTVL.

V and J are TRBV29-1 and TRBJ2-5, with D hard to call. CDR1 is SQVTM, CDR2 ANQGSEA, per germline. Trimming took 4 bases from V and 4 from J, leaving 10 bases between them. The CDR3 contains 12 residues. Written as DNA, the CDR3 is TGCAGCGTTGTTGATTCGGGAGAGACCCAGTACTTC. Residues: CSVVDSGETQYF.

This chain connects TRBV6-5 to TRBJ1-2, with D possibly TRBD1 on 6 matching bases. V was pared by 2 bases and J by 5 bases, with 15 bases between. This CDR3 is built from 15 residues. CDR1 is MNHEY, CDR2 SVGAGI, per germline. In nucleotides, the CDR3 is TGTGCCAGCAGTTACCTATCACAGGGAGGGTATGGCTACACCTTC. It is translated as CASSYLSQGGYGYTF.

The V call is TRBV7-9, the J call TRBJ2-1, with 7 bases that match TRBD2. Trimming at V came to 1 base and at J to 10 bases, leaving 13 bases not matched to a gene. This CDR3 comprises 16 residues. Per germline, CDR1 SEHNR and CDR2 FQNEAQ (reference sequence). CDR3: CASSLGVGGSMGEQFF. The CDR3 region has the DNA TGTGCCAGCAGCTTAGGCGTGGGAGGGTCCATGGGAGAGCAGTTCTTC.

The chain recombines TRBV6-4 with TRBJ2-1, with 8 bases that match TRBD1. The J segment lost 9 bases and the V segment lost 2 bases, leaving 3 bases of the junction unmatched. The V gene's germline CDR1 is MRHNA and CDR2 SNTAGT. The CDR3 has 13 residues. CDR3 sequence reads: CASSDEQGGEQFF. The CDR3 nucleotides are TGTGCCAGCAGTGACGAACAGGGGGGTGAGCAGTTCTTC.

This clone was picked up a small number of times. The gene calls are TRBV2 and TRBJ1-2; 7 bases agree with TRBD1. J was trimmed by 8 bases and V by 7 bases; bases with no gene match: 10. Germline V lookup: CDR1 SNHLY, CDR2 FYNNEI. The CDR3 extends over 13 amino acids. As DNA, the CDR3 is TGTGCCAGCAAAGGACAGGCCCCGGGGGGCTACACCTTC. Translation: CASKGQAPGGYTF.

The chain links TRBV2 to TRBJ1-4; TRBD1 matches 8 bases. Looked up from germline, CDR1 is SNHLY and CDR2 is FYNNEI. J lost 7 bases, V lost 0 bases, and 7 bases had no gene match. This CDR3 spans 16 amino acids. The chain's CDR3 is CASSEALAGGFEKLFF. DNA of the CDR3: TGTGCCAGCAGTGAAGCGCTTGCAGGGGGCTTTGAAAAACTGTTTTTT.

This clone was seen only once. V gene TRBV19 combines with J gene TRBJ2-2; no clear D. CDR3 size: 16 residues. Germline loops: CDR1 LNHDA, CDR2 SQIVND (reference sequence). The ends were cut back, 0 bases at V and 2 bases at J, with 10 bases in the middle. For the CDR3, the DNA is TGTGCCAGTAGTATAGATAGGGTTCTTAACACCGGGGAGCTGTTTTTT. This translates into CASSIDRVLNTGELFF.

The rearrangement joins TRBV21-1 to TRBJ2-3; the table assigns TRBD2, which was not confirmed against the DNA. TRBV21-1 is a known pseudogene. The CDR3 is made up of 16 amino acids. The CDR3 reads CASSKGTSGKTDTQYF. The CDR3 nucleotides are TGTGCCAGCAGCAAAGGGACTAGCGGGAAAACAGATACGCAGTATTTT.

This chain connects TRBV6-1 to TRBJ1-4; TRBD1 agrees at 8 bases. After removal of 2 bases from V and 10 bases from J, the junction contained 9 bases not matched to a gene. CDR1 MNHNS and CDR2 SASEGT come from the germline V gene. The CDR3 is 15 residues long. The CDR3 nucleotides are TGTGCCAGCAGTGAACAGTGGCAGGGGGCGGGAAAACTGTTTTTT. Its translation is CASSEQWQGAGKLFF.

This chain connects TRBV7-2 to TRBJ2-7; 10 nucleotides align to TRBD2. CDR1 SGHTA and CDR2 FQGNSA come from the germline V gene. V gave up 3 bases and J gave up 3 bases; unmatched junction bases: 5. The CDR3 loop spans 15 amino acids. CDR3 in DNA: TGTGCCAGCAGCTTTAAAAGCGGGGGGGACTACGAGCAGTACTTC. It specifies CASSFKSGGDYEQYF.

In this sample, this clone turned up a few times. One end of the junction is discordant with germline, which a read error may explain. The chain recombines TRBV6-6 with TRBJ2-1; D is possibly TRBD2 (6 bases). CDR3 length: 15 amino acids. Germline V gene sequence: CDR1 MNHNY, CDR2 SVGAGI (reference sequence). The CDR3 sequence is CASSYSPEGSNEQFF. In nucleotides, the CDR3 is TGTGCCAGCAGTTACTCCCCGGAGGGTTCCAATGAGCAATTCTTC.

V is TRBV7-9 and J is TRBJ1-4; D is possibly TRBD1 (6 bases). This CDR3 has 17 amino acids. Trimming removed 5 bases at V and 7 bases at J, with 23 bases between. Looked up from germline, CDR1 is SEHNR and CDR2 is FQNEAQ (reference sequence). The CDR3 nucleotides are TGTGCCAGCAGCCTAAATTCCATGGGCGGGGGCGGTGAAAAACTGTTTTTT. Protein product: CASSLNSMGGGGEKLFF.

This clone occurred a few times. J is TRBJ1-2 and V is TRBV29-1, with unresolved D. Per the germline V gene, CDR1 is SQVTM and CDR2 is ANQGSEA. The CDR3 runs to 15 residues. The germline V and J ends were trimmed by 0 bases and 5 bases, with 16 bases remaining between them. The CDR3 nucleotides read TGCAGCGTTGAAGATAACGTCGTAGCGGGGTATGGCTACACCTTC. This codes for CSVEDNVVAGYGYTF.

This sequence joins TRBV6-2 or TRBV6-3 and TRBJ1-2; 7 nucleotides match TRBD1. CDR1 and CDR2 (germline): MNHEY, SVGEGT. This CDR3 is 14 amino acids long. Germline trimming cut 5 bases from V and 8 bases from J; bases unmatched to any gene: 11. As DNA, the CDR3 is TGTGCCAGCAGTCGCCCGACAGGGCTGAAGGGCTACACCTTC. Translation gives CASSRPTGLKGYTF.